These 15 T cell receptor beta chains came from one sample sequenced in a study of blood T cell repertoires in COVID-19. Sequencing used immunoSEQ multiplex PCR; TCRdb keeps in-frame clones, though not all of them. The table records some 240,000 clones, around 84% of them present only once. The material sequenced was PBMCs or T cells enriched from blood (not recorded which). These receptors were collected from a man under 40 with acute COVID-19.

CDR3 loop: CASRNRDSNQPQHF. The DNA of the CDR3 is TGTGCCAGCAGGAACAGGGATAGCAATCAGCCCCAGCATTTT. The chain links TRBV3-1 (or the pseudogene TRBV3-2) to TRBJ1-5, with D possibly TRBD1 on 6 matching bases. The CDR3 has 14 amino acids. Trimming stripped 6 bases from V and 0 bases from J, with 9 bases between. CDR1 is LGHDT and CDR2 is YNNKEL in the germline V gene (reference sequence).

The CDR3 reads CASSVTGEHQGAFF. Here the CDR3 DNA reads TGTGCCAGCAGCGTGACAGGGGAACATCAGGGAGCTTTCTTT. The chain recombines TRBV9 with TRBJ1-1, with TRBD1 identical over 8 bases. CDR3 length: 14 residues. J lost 10 bases, V lost 2 bases, and 10 bases had no gene match. Looked up from germline, CDR1 is SGDLS and CDR2 is YYNGEE. Supplemented by reference TRBV9 and TRBJ1-1, the full variable domain reads DSGVTQTPKHLITATGQRVTLRCSPRSGDLSVYWYQQSLDQGLQFLIQYYNGEERAKGNILERFSAQQFPDLHSELNLSSLELGDSALYFCASSVTGEHQGAFFGQGTRLTVV.

The chain recombines TRBV5-1 with TRBJ1-3, with D uncertain. The CDR3 is made up of 16 amino acids. Trimming took 0 bases from V and 4 from J, leaving 14 bases between them. In germline, CDR1 is SGHRS, CDR2 YFSETQ. CDR3: CASSLAGLSLGNTIYF. The CDR3 region has the DNA TGCGCCAGCAGCTTGGCAGGCTTAAGTCTCGGAAACACCATATATTTT.

The CDR3 DNA follows: TGTGCCAGCAGCCCATATGAGGGAGCGTATGGCTACACCTTC. This gives the protein CASSPYEGAYGYTF. V usage is TRBV3-1 (or the pseudogene TRBV3-2) and J usage is TRBJ1-2; no clear D. This CDR3 spans 14 amino acids. The germline V gene encodes CDR1 LGHDT and CDR2 YNNKEL (reference sequence). V gave up 4 bases and J gave up 5 bases, with 14 bases separating them.

This chain uses TRBV29-1 with TRBJ1-2; maybe TRBD1 (5 bases). Germline CDR1 and CDR2: SQVTM and ANQGSEA. This CDR3 comprises 13 residues. The V and J ends lost 7 bases and 3 bases respectively, with 15 bases between them. CDR3 nucleotides: TGCAGCGCCCCCAGGACAAGTGACTATGGCTACACCTTC. Protein: CSAPRTSDYGYTF.

The V call is TRBV5-1, the J call TRBJ2-2; maybe TRBD1 (7 bases). Trimming pared 0 bases from V and 1 base from J, leaving 16 bases between. Germline loops: CDR1 SGHRS, CDR2 YFSETQ. This CDR3 contains 18 residues. The CDR3 loop is CASSLAEGDSRNTGELFF. The CDR3 DNA sequence: TGCGCCAGCAGCTTGGCGGAGGGGGACAGCCGGAACACCGGGGAGCTGTTTTTT.

The rearrangement joins TRBV28 to TRBJ1-5; D possibly corresponds to TRBD1 (6 bases). V was trimmed by 2 bases and J by 9 bases, leaving 17 bases between them. Germline V CDR1 and CDR2: MDHEN, SYDVKM. The CDR3 is made up of 15 amino acids. This CDR3 is CASSLGDNRLAPQHF. As DNA, the CDR3 is TGTGCCAGCAGTTTAGGGGACAATAGATTGGCGCCCCAGCATTTT. Combining the CDR3 with reference TRBV28 and TRBJ1-5 gives the whole variable domain DVKVTQSSRYLVKRTGEKVFLECVQDMDHENMFWYRQDPGLGLRLIYFSYDVKMKEKGDIPEGYSVSREKKERFSLILESASTNQTSMYLCASSLGDNRLAPQHFGDGTRLSIL.

The CDR3 region has the DNA TGTGCCAGCAGTGATAACCGGGTAGACACAGATACGCAGTATTTT. Encoded protein: CASSDNRVDTDTQYF. V and J are TRBV6-1 and TRBJ2-3; no reliable D call. CDR1 MNHNS and CDR2 SASEGT come from the germline V gene. The CDR3 covers 15 residues. V was trimmed by 3 bases and J by 2 bases, leaving 12 bases between them.

V usage is TRBV10-2 and J usage is TRBJ1-4; TRBD1 might be the D (5 bases). Germline CDR1 reads WSHSY; CDR2 reads SAAADI. V shed 7 bases and J shed 5 bases, with 17 bases lying between them. The CDR3 totals 15 residues. In nucleotides, the CDR3 is TGCGCCAGCATGGCGGTGGGGGGAGGCAATGAAAAACTGTTTTTT. It is translated as CASMAVGGGNEKLFF.

The CDR3 loop is CASNRQGADEKLFF. The CDR3 coding sequence is TGTGCCAGCAATAGACAGGGGGCCGATGAAAAACTGTTTTTT. The rearrangement links TRBV6-5 to TRBJ1-4, with 10 bases aligning to TRBD1. V trimming: 7 bases; J trimming: 6 bases; junction bases outside the gene matches: 5. This CDR3 region has 14 residues. Germline V gene lookup returns CDR1 MNHEY and CDR2 SVGAGI.

The chain carries TRBV18 and TRBJ2-3, with 13 bases matching TRBD2. CDR3 length: 16 residues. Germline lookup yields CDR1 KGHSH and CDR2 LQKENI. The V segment lost 2 bases and the J segment 2 bases; nucleotides outside the gene matches: 1. The CDR3 reads CASSPGTSGITDTQYF. The CDR3 DNA is TGTGCCAGCTCACCAGGGACTAGCGGGATCACAGATACGCAGTATTTT.

Here the CDR3 DNA reads TGTGCCACCGCGACAGGGGCGAACACTGAAGCTTTCTTT. This translates into CATATGANTEAFF. The chain uses TRBV19 and TRBJ1-1; 8 bases are shared with TRBD1. CDR3 length: 13 amino acids. The V and J ends lost 10 bases and 1 base, in that order; junction bases with no gene match: 5. Germline values: CDR1 LNHDA, CDR2 SQIVND (reference sequence).

This chain links TRBV7-2 with TRBJ2-1, with 8 nucleotides matching TRBD2. In germline, CDR1 is SGHTA, CDR2 FQGNSA. This CDR3 is built from 12 residues. J lost 12 bases, V lost 5 bases, and 6 bases had no gene match. In DNA, the CDR3 is TGTGCCAGCAGCCCACCCGGGACTAGGCAGTTCTTC. It specifies CASSPPGTRQFF. The whole variable domain, filled in from reference TRBV7-2 and TRBJ2-1, reads GAGVSQSPSNKVTEKGKDVELRCDPISGHTALYWYRQSLGQGLEFLIYFQGNSAPDKSGLPSDRFSAERTGGSVSTLTIQRTQQEDSAVYLCASSPPGTRQFFGPGTRLTVL.

The chain recombines TRBV24-1 with TRBJ2-2; TRBD2 aligns across 10 bases. The CDR3 is 16 amino acids. Trimming took 3 bases from V and 3 from J; bases not matched to a gene: 3. Germline CDR1 and CDR2: KGHDR and SFDVKD. In DNA form, the CDR3 reads TGTGCCACCAGTGATCTCGGACTAGCGGACACCGGGGAGCTGTTTTTT. Translated: CATSDLGLADTGELFF.

The chain recombines TRBV5-4 with TRBJ1-6; 10 bases agree with TRBD1. The V and J ends lost 1 base and 12 bases, in that order; junction bases with no gene match: 7. The CDR3 consists of 15 residues. Germline CDR1 and CDR2: SGHNT and YYREEE (reference sequence). The CDR3 protein is CASSLITGTGEPLHF. The CDR3 DNA sequence: TGTGCCAGCAGCTTGATTACCGGGACAGGGGAACCCCTCCACTTT.